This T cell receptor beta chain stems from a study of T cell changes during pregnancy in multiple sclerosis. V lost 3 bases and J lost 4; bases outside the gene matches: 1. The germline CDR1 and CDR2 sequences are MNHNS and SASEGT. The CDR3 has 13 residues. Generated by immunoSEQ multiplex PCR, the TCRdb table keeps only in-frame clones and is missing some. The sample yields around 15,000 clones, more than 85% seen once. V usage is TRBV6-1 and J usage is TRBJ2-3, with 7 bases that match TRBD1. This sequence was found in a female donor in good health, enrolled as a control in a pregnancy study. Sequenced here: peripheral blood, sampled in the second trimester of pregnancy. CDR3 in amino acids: CASSEGQPDTQYF. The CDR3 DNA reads TGTGCCAGCAGTGAGGGACAGCCAGATACGCAGTATTTT.